This T cell receptor beta chain was recovered during a study of T cells in Graves' hyperthyroidism and ophthalmopathy. This clonotype was seen repeatedly, ten times or more. Amplified TCR beta CDR3 regions came from RNA transcripts. Initially, a first-round RT-PCR of the TCR CDR3 employed the HTBI primer set. TCRdb used MiXCR to reprocess the multiplex PCR reads, holding one entry per CDR3 protein. The sample lists roughly 630,000 distinct CDR3 sequences, around a sixth seen once, with under 7.5% in the top ten. CDR1 is SQVTM, CDR2 ANQGSEA, per germline. The ends were cut back, 3 bases at V and 8 bases at J, with 8 bases in the middle. The CDR3 has 11 amino acids.

The sequencing sample was made of blood. The receptor was isolated from a woman between 25 and 40 years old with Graves' hyperthyroidism. The chain uses TRBV29-1 and TRBJ2-1; D unclear. CDR3 nucleotide sequence: TGCAGCGTTGACTTTAGGTATGAGCAGTTCTTC. It is translated as CSVDFRYEQFF.